These 20 T cell receptor beta chains were sequenced from one sample in a study of blood T cell repertoires in COVID-19. Assay: immunoSEQ multiplex PCR; the TCRdb copy retains only in-frame clones and omits some. The sample yields tens of thousands of clones, just under 80% seen once. The sequenced sample was peripheral blood. The receptor set was obtained from a man in his 70s with COVID-19, enrolled during active disease.

This clone was counted once. V is TRBV7-2 and J is TRBJ2-7, with 7 bases lining up with TRBD1. CDR3 length equals 16 residues. The junction had 15 bases not matched to a gene; V was cut back by 5 bases and J by 5 bases. Germline V gene lookup returns CDR1 SGHTA and CDR2 FQGNSA. CDR3 DNA sequence: TGTGCCAGCAGCAAAAGTTGGGACAGCCAGAGAAACGAGCAGTACTTC. It specifies CASSKSWDSQRNEQYF.

This chain joins TRBV4-1 and TRBJ2-2; a possible D gene is TRBD2 (6 bases). Germline V CDR1 and CDR2: MGHRA, YSYEKL. The CDR3 loop spans 15 amino acids. V was shortened by 1 base and J by 2 bases, with 8 bases between the two germline ends. As DNA, the CDR3 is TGCGCCAGCAGCCAAGGTAGCGGAAACACCGGGGAGCTGTTTTTT. This encodes CASSQGSGNTGELFF.

In this sample, this clone turned up once. V is TRBV4-3 and J is TRBJ2-1; TRBD1 matches 8 bases. The CDR3 spans 15 residues. The trim removed 4 bases at V and 0 bases at J, leaving 2 bases unmatched. Per the germline V gene, CDR1 is LGHNA and CDR2 is YSLEER. Here the CDR3 DNA reads TGCGCCAGCAGCCCCGGGACAGGCTCCTACAATGAGCAGTTCTTC. Its protein product is CASSPGTGSYNEQFF.

The chain joins TRBV6-4 to TRBJ2-1; 12 bases align to TRBD2. CDR1 is MRHNA, CDR2 SNTAGT, per germline. The J segment lost 8 bases and the V segment lost 4 bases, leaving 6 bases of the junction unmatched. This CDR3 is 15 amino acids long. CDR3 sequence (DNA): TGTGCCAGCAGTGCTAGCGGGGGGGCCATAGATGAGCAGTTCTTC. Amino acids: CASSASGGAIDEQFF.

The chain employs TRBV19 and TRBJ2-1, with TRBD2 matching over 12 bases. Germline V gives CDR1 LNHDA, CDR2 SQIVND (reference sequence). The CDR3 contains 17 residues. V shed 5 bases, J shed 6 bases, and the junction held 11 bases outside the gene matches. The CDR3 DNA sequence: TGTGCCAGTAGTTCTAGCGGGGGGGCCTATCAGGTCAATGAGCAGTTCTTC. Its translation: CASSSSGGAYQVNEQFF.

The V gene is TRBV10-3, the J gene TRBJ2-7; 7 positions match TRBD1. This CDR3 contains 15 residues. With 11 bases clipped from V and 2 bases from J, the junction kept 15 bases outside the gene matches. Germline V gene sequence: CDR1 ENHRY, CDR2 SYGVKD. CDR3 in amino acids: CAVRGLGTATYEQYF. Written as DNA, the CDR3 is TGTGCCGTGCGTGGTCTGGGGACAGCGACCTACGAGCAGTACTTC.

The gene calls are TRBV5-1 and TRBJ1-2; maybe TRBD1 (5 bases). This CDR3 is 14 amino acids long. Germline CDR1 SGHRS, CDR2 YFSETQ. V dropped 5 bases and J dropped 0 bases, with 11 bases sitting between them. The CDR3 sequence: CASRLQETNYGYTF. The CDR3 coding sequence is TGCGCCAGCAGACTACAGGAGACTAACTATGGCTACACCTTC.

Here the CDR3 reads CASSLRSPDTQYF. CDR3 coding DNA: TGTGCCAGCAGCCTACGCTCCCCAGATACGCAGTATTTT. V usage is TRBV11-3 and J usage is TRBJ2-3; D is ambiguous. This CDR3 has 13 residues. Trimming removed 5 bases at V and 4 bases at J, with 10 bases between. Germline V lookup: CDR1 SGHNT, CDR2 YENEEA.

V usage is TRBV28 and J usage is TRBJ1-5; the D gene is possibly TRBD1 (6 bases). This CDR3 has 17 residues. Germline lookup yields CDR1 MDHEN and CDR2 SYDVKM. V was trimmed by 4 bases and J by 0 bases, leaving 16 bases between them. CDR3 sequence reads: CASSSQGGGASNQPQHF. The CDR3 nucleotides are TGTGCCAGCAGTTCACAGGGAGGGGGGGCTAGCAATCAGCCCCAGCATTTT.

The V gene is TRBV11-2, the J gene TRBJ2-5; D is perhaps TRBD1 (5 bases). V lost 5 bases, J lost 2 bases, and 12 bases lay in between. The CDR3 has 14 amino acids. Looked up from germline, CDR1 is SGHAT and CDR2 is FQNNGV. The CDR3 sequence: CASSPRAAQETQYF. The CDR3 DNA reads TGTGCCAGCAGCCCCAGGGCAGCTCAAGAGACCCAGTACTTC.

V is TRBV5-1 and J is TRBJ1-5; D ambiguous. With 0 bases removed from V and 5 bases from J, the gap between germline ends came to 9 bases. The CDR3 runs 14 residues. CDR1 is SGHRS and CDR2 is YFSETQ in the germline V gene. The CDR3 spells CASSLAGYDQPQHF. Here the CDR3 DNA reads TGCGCCAGCAGCTTGGCAGGTTATGATCAGCCCCAGCATTTT.

This clone was counted once. The chain recombines TRBV5-4 with TRBJ1-2, with D perhaps TRBD1 (6 bases). This CDR3 comprises 14 residues. V lost 0 bases, J lost 5 bases, and 11 bases lay in between. The germline gives CDR1 SGHNT, CDR2 YYREEE (reference sequence). For the CDR3, the DNA is TGTGCCAGCAGCTTGGAGGGGGGGAGGTATGGCTACACCTTC. Its translation: CASSLEGGRYGYTF.

The rearrangement links TRBV12-3 or TRBV12-4 to TRBJ2-1; 12 bases match TRBD2. J gave up 6 bases and V 11 bases, and 5 bases lay outside the gene matches. This CDR3 comprises 13 residues. DNA for the CDR3: TGTGCCGGAGCTAGCGGGGGGGGCAATGAGCAGTTCTTC. Translated, it gives CAGASGGGNEQFF.

The chain carries TRBV9 and TRBJ2-3; perhaps TRBD1 as D (6 bases). Per germline, CDR1 SGDLS and CDR2 YYNGEE. The V end lost 7 bases, the J end lost 7 bases, and 10 bases lay between the germline ends. The CDR3 totals 11 residues. The CDR3 loop is CASGQQNTQYF. For the CDR3, the DNA is TGTGCCAGCGGACAGCAGAATACGCAGTATTTT.

This chain connects TRBV30 to TRBJ2-7; D might be TRBD1 (5 bases). Trimming cost V 3 bases and J 4 bases, with 19 bases left between them. Germline-derived CDR1 and CDR2 are GTSNPN and SVGIG (reference sequence). This CDR3 has 15 amino acids. DNA for the CDR3: TGTGCCTGGAGAGCATGGGGCTTCGAAGGGTACGAGCAGTACTTC. Amino acids: CAWRAWGFEGYEQYF.

V and J are TRBV11-2 and TRBJ2-5; the match to TRBD1 covers 12 bases. The CDR3 is 16 residues long. V trimming: 5 bases; J trimming: 4 bases; junction bases outside the gene matches: 8. Germline CDR1 and CDR2: SGHAT and FQNNGV. Here the CDR3 reads CASSKMGQGARETQYF. CDR3 sequence (DNA): TGTGCCAGCAGCAAGATGGGACAGGGGGCTCGAGAGACCCAGTACTTC.

The chain is built from TRBV7-2 and TRBJ2-7, with a tentative D call TRBD2 (5 bases). The CDR3 consists of 16 residues. The germline gives CDR1 SGHTA, CDR2 FQGNSA. V gave up 3 bases and J gave up 3 bases, with 18 bases separating them. As DNA, the CDR3 is TGTGCCAGCAGCTTTAAGGCGGCGGGCGGCTACTACGAGCAGTACTTC. It specifies CASSFKAAGGYYEQYF.

This clone was seen once. This chain links TRBV12-3 or TRBV12-4 with TRBJ2-7; tentative D call: TRBD2 (5 bases). Trimming cost V 3 bases and J 6 bases, with 12 bases left between them. This CDR3 contains 13 residues. The chain's CDR3 is CASSFDYYGEQYF. The CDR3 bases are TGTGCCAGCAGTTTCGACTACTACGGCGAGCAGTACTTC.

The chain couples TRBV27 to TRBJ1-1, with TRBD1 identical over 8 bases. The CDR3 length is 14 residues. Losses at the gene ends were 3 bases for V and 7 bases for J; bases not matched to a gene: 7. CDR1 is MNHEY, CDR2 SMNVEV, per germline (reference sequence). The CDR3 here is CASSFRGRIGEAFF. The CDR3 DNA is TGTGCCAGCAGTTTCAGGGGGCGCATAGGTGAAGCTTTCTTT.

The chain has TRBV6-2 or TRBV6-3 and TRBJ2-7, with D possibly being TRBD2 (6 bases). CDR3 length: 17 residues. The germline V gene has CDR1 MNHEY and CDR2 SVGEGT. V was shortened by 6 bases and J by 4 bases, with 25 bases between the two germline ends. CDR3 residues: CASRPHNGRVGAYEQYF. CDR3 coding DNA: TGTGCCAGCAGGCCTCATAACGGGAGAGTCGGAGCATACGAGCAGTACTTC.